What follows is one T cell receptor beta chain and its context. Its specificity is not known. Only in-frame clones appear in the TCRdb table, and some are missing; sequencing was by immunoSEQ multiplex PCR. This sample has around 180,000 clones, with about 87% found just once. The data belong to a study of radiation and T cells in renal cell carcinoma. Study findings and constraints: In blood, top tumor clones expanded by 2 weeks, shrinking by 4. Baseline intratumoral clonotype presence is unknown without pretreatment biopsies.

Time point: blood 4 weeks post-SBRT, at nephrectomy. Regarding treatment: 15 Gy SBRT to primary tumor, nephrectomy 4 weeks later. Nephrectomy followed 15 Gy stereotactic body radiation by 4 weeks. The tumor was a clear cell renal cell carcinoma. This sample comprised blood, obtained from a patient whose treatment included radiotherapy and nephrectomy. The TCR comes from a woman aged 50 to 65 with renal cell carcinoma.

In DNA, the CDR3 is TGTGCCAGTAAGGGCGGGGGGGCCGAGGAGACCCAGTACTTC. This sequence encodes CASKGGGAEETQYF. The V gene is TRBV19, the J gene TRBJ2-5; 9 bases match TRBD2. Trimming removed 7 bases from V and 5 bases from J; junction bases left unmatched: 8. Germline V gene data show CDR1 as LNHDA and CDR2 as SQIVND (reference sequence). CDR3 length: 14 amino acids.